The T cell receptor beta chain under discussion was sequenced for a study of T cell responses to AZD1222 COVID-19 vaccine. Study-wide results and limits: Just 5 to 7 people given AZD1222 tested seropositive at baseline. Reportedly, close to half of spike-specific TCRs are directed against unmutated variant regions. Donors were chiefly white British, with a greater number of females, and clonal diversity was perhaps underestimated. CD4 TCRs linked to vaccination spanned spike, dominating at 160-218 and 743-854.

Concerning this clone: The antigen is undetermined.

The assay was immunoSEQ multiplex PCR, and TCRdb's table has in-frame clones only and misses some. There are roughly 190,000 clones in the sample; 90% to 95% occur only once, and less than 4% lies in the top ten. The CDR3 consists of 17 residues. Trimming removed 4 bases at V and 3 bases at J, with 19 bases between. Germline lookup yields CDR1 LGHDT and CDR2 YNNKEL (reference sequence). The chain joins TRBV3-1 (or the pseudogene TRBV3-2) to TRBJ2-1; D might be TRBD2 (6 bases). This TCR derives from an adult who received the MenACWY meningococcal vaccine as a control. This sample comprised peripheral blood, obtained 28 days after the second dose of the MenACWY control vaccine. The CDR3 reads CASSLGTSRLLYNEQFF. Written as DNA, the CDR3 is TGTGCCAGCAGCCTTGGGACTTCCCGCCTTCTCTACAATGAGCAGTTCTTC.